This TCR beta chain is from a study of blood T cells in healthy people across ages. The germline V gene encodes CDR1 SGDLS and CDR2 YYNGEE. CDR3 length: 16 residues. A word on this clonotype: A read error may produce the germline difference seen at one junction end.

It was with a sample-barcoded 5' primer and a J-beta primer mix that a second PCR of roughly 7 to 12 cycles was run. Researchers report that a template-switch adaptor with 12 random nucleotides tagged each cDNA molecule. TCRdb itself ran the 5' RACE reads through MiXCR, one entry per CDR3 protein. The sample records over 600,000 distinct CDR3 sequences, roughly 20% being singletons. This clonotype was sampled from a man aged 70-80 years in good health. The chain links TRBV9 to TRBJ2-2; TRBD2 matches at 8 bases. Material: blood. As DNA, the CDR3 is TGTGCCAGCAGCGTAGAACTAGCGGTAAACACCAGGGAGCTGTTTTTT. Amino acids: CASSVELAVNTRELFF.